Listed here are 16 T cell receptor beta chains from one sample, sequenced in a study of blood T cell repertoires in COVID-19. Clones were sequenced by immunoSEQ multiplex PCR, and TCRdb holds only the in-frame ones, with some missing. This table holds 310,000 or so clones, 83% found once. The sample taken for sequencing was peripheral blood. The receptors here all came from a woman in her forties or fifties with acute or convalescent COVID-19.

J is TRBJ2-5 and V is TRBV9; D is uncertain. Germline V gives CDR1 SGDLS, CDR2 YYNGEE. This CDR3 has 13 amino acids. Trimming removed 0 bases at V and 4 bases at J, with 7 bases between. CDR3 loop: CASSVVPRETQYF. CDR3 nucleotide sequence: TGTGCCAGCAGCGTAGTCCCCCGAGAGACCCAGTACTTC.

The chain links TRBV7-7 to TRBJ2-2; a possible D gene is TRBD2 (6 bases). The CDR3 is 13 residues long. Germline values: CDR1 SSHAT, CDR2 FNYEAQ (reference sequence). The CDR3 sequence: CAAAGTNTGELFF. CDR3 in DNA: TGTGCAGCGGCGGGGACGAACACCGGGGAGCTGTTTTTT. Full variable domain (rest looked up from reference TRBV7-7 and TRBJ2-2): GAGVSQSPRYKVTKRGQDVTLRCDPISSHATLYWYQQALGQGPEFLTYFNYEAQPDKSGLPSDRFSAERPEGSISTLTIQRTEQRDSAMYRCAAAGTNTGELFFGEGSRLTVL.

V and J are TRBV18 and TRBJ1-3, with TRBD1 as a possible D gene (5 bases). Germline V CDR1 and CDR2: KGHSH, LQKENI. This CDR3 contains 16 residues. The V gene lost 3 bases and the J gene lost 0 bases, with 12 bases spanning the gap. The CDR3 reads CASSPPSGSSGNTIYF. Written as DNA, the CDR3 is TGTGCCAGCTCACCGCCATCAGGGTCCTCTGGAAACACCATATATTTT.

V and J are TRBV7-2 and TRBJ1-5; D not resolved. The CDR3 spans 16 residues. The germline CDR1 and CDR2 sequences are SGHTA and FQGNSA. The V end was cut by 0 bases, the J end by 2 bases, with 11 bases between. The CDR3 region has the DNA TGTGCCAGCAGCTTAGCTGGGGAGGTCGGCAATCAGCCCCAGCATTTT. It is translated as CASSLAGEVGNQPQHF.

This clone showed up just once. This sequence joins TRBV30 and TRBJ1-1; possibly TRBD1 for D (5 bases). Germline CDR1 and CDR2: GTSNPN and SVGIG (reference sequence). CDR3 length: 13 residues. Trimming removed 2 bases from V and 3 bases from J, with 10 bases in between. CDR3 in DNA: TGTGCCTGGAGTTTTCAGGGCGACACTGAAGCTTTCTTT. It yields the protein CAWSFQGDTEAFF.

The J gene is TRBJ2-2, the V gene TRBV29-1; possible D gene TRBD1, 6 bases. Germline V lookup: CDR1 SQVTM, CDR2 ANQGSEA. The CDR3 spans 14 residues. The V and J ends lost 7 bases and 2 bases respectively, with 14 bases between them. CDR3 region: CSAHEQGNTGELFF. The DNA of the CDR3 is TGCAGCGCGCACGAACAGGGTAACACCGGGGAGCTGTTTTTT.

Only a few counts were recorded for this clone. The V gene is TRBV5-5, the J gene TRBJ1-1; D call uncertain. V lost 4 bases and J 4 bases, leaving 11 bases between the germline ends. CDR3 length equals 13 residues. Germline lookup yields CDR1 SGHKS and CDR2 YYEKEE (reference sequence). The CDR3 DNA follows: TGTGCCAGCAGCCTTTATGGGAGCACTGAAGCTTTCTTT. Protein sequence: CASSLYGSTEAFF.

The chain is built from TRBV29-1 and TRBJ1-2; D is unclear. This CDR3 is 11 amino acids long. Germline-derived CDR1 and CDR2 are SQVTM and ANQGSEA. V lost 4 bases to trimming and J lost 0 bases, with 3 bases between them. The CDR3 loop is CSVAANYGYTF. CDR3 coding DNA: TGCAGCGTTGCTGCTAACTATGGCTACACCTTC.

This chain joins TRBV5-1 and TRBJ1-2; TRBD1 agrees at 8 bases. The CDR3 is 16 residues long. CDR1 and CDR2 (germline): SGHRS, YFSETQ. V lost 0 bases to trimming and J lost 6 bases; unmatched junction nucleotides: 10. In nucleotides, the CDR3 is TGCGCCAGCAGCTTGGTAACCGGGACAGGTTTTGATGGCTACACCTTC. Translating it yields CASSLVTGTGFDGYTF.

The rearrangement joins TRBV13 to TRBJ2-7; D may be TRBD1 (5 bases). Germline assignment: CDR1 PRHDT and CDR2 FYEKMQ (reference sequence). The CDR3 sequence is 13 residues long. Deletions cut 9 bases from V and 2 bases from J, with 14 bases between. The CDR3 reads CASGARHTYEQYF. The CDR3 DNA reads as TGTGCCAGTGGGGCGAGACACACCTACGAGCAGTACTTC.

About this clone: At the DNA level, this CDR3 is encoded by other sequences in the same sample as well. The V call is TRBV19, the J call TRBJ2-5; possibly TRBD2 for D (6 bases). This CDR3 is built from 14 residues. The germline V gene has CDR1 LNHDA and CDR2 SQIVND (reference sequence). Trimming left V 3 bases short and J 2 bases short, with 10 bases between. Here the CDR3 DNA reads TGTGCCAGTAGTATTGGGGGGAGTCAAGAGACCCAGTACTTC. Protein product: CASSIGGSQETQYF.

This clone was observed a single time. V gene TRBV5-4 combines with J gene TRBJ2-1, with 9 bases lining up with TRBD2. Germline trimming cut 4 bases from V and 3 bases from J; bases unmatched to any gene: 5. Per germline, CDR1 SGHNT and CDR2 YYREEE (reference sequence). The CDR3 length is 15 residues. Here the CDR3 DNA reads TGTGCCAGCAGCCCTAGCGGGGTGATCTACAATGAGCAGTTCTTC. Its protein product is CASSPSGVIYNEQFF.

This chain joins TRBV7-9 and TRBJ1-1; 11 bases map to TRBD1. The ends lost 5 bases at V and 4 bases at J; junction bases unmatched: 6. The CDR3 loop spans 15 amino acids. The germline V gene has CDR1 SEHNR and CDR2 FQNEAQ (reference sequence). The CDR3 reads CASSRTGGAGTEAFF. The CDR3 DNA sequence: TGTGCCAGCAGCAGGACAGGGGGCGCAGGCACTGAAGCTTTCTTT.

This chain connects TRBV10-3 to TRBJ1-4; D gene uncertain. The CDR3 length is 12 residues. Trimming took off 2 bases at V and 8 bases at J, with 6 bases between the two ends. Germline V CDR1 and CDR2: ENHRY, SYGVKD. The DNA of the CDR3 is TGTGCCATCAGTGAGGAGGAGGAAAAACTGTTTTTT. Amino acid sequence: CAISEEEEKLFF.

This rearrangement joins TRBV7-9 to TRBJ2-4; 7 positions match TRBD1. This CDR3 region has 13 residues. Germline CDR1 is SEHNR and CDR2 is FQNEAQ (reference sequence). V was pared by 8 bases and J by 7 bases, with 8 bases of the junction left unmatched. As DNA, the CDR3 is TGTGCCAGCCTACGACAGGGTGAGAACATTCAGTACTTC. This translates into CASLRQGENIQYF.

The J gene is TRBJ2-3, the V gene TRBV18, with 12 bases fitting TRBD2. The germline V gene has CDR1 KGHSH and CDR2 LQKENI. The ends lost 3 bases at V and 4 bases at J; junction bases unmatched: 11. This CDR3 spans 18 amino acids. The CDR3 DNA reads TGTGCCAGCTCACCCCTACCTAGCGGGAGGGCCTGGGCAGATACGCAGTATTTT. As protein: CASSPLPSGRAWADTQYF.